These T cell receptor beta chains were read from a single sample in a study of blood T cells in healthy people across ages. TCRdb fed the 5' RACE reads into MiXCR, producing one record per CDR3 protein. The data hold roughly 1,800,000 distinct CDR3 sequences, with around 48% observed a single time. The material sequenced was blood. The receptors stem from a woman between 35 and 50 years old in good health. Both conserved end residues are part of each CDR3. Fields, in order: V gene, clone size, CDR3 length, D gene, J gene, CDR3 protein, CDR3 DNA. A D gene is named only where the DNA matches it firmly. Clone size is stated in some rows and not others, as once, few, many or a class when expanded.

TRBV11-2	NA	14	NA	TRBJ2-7	CASSNKGRNYEQYF	TGTGCCAGCAGCAACAAGGGACGGAACTACGAGCAGTACTTC
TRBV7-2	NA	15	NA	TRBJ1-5	CASSLEPGENQPQHF	TGTGCCAGCAGCTTAGAACCAGGGGAAAATCAGCCCCAGCATTTT
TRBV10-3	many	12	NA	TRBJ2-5	CAISEKGETQYF	TGTGCCATCAGTGAGAAGGGAGAGACCCAGTACTTC
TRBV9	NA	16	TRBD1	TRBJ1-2	CAISPNPGQGAEGYTF	TGTGCCATCAGCCCAAACCCGGGACAGGGTGCAGAGGGCTACACCTTC
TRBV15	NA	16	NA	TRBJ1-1	CATSRDFGTVNTEAFF	TGTGCCACCAGCAGAGATTTCGGGACGGTGAACACTGAAGCTTTCTTT
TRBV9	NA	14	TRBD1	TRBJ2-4	CASSAVGTGNEQYF	TGTGCCAGCAGCGCGGTCGGGACAGGCAATGAGCAGTACTTC
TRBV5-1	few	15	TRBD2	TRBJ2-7	CASSLTGLAGYEQYF	TGCGCCAGCAGCCTGACGGGACTAGCGGGTTACGAGCAGTACTTC
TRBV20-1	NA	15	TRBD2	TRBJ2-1	CSARVFSGGHNEQFF	TGCAGTGCTAGAGTTTTTAGCGGGGGTCACAATGAGCAGTTCTTC
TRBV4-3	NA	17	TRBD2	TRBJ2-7	CASSQELASGGAYEQYF	TGCGCCAGCAGCCAAGAGTTGGCTAGCGGGGGGGCCTACGAGCAGTACTTC
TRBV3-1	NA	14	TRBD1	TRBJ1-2	CAGSQWSRGQGYTF	TGTGCCGGCAGCCAATGGAGCAGGGGGCAAGGCTACACCTTC